This T cell receptor beta chain was captured by sequencing in a study of read filtering for tumor transcriptome and immune sequencing. This CDR3 region has 15 residues. Germline CDR1 is DFQATT and CDR2 is SNEGSKA (reference sequence). The V and J ends lost 6 bases and 3 bases, in that order; junction bases with no gene match: 11. This clonotype came up many times. From about 400 ng of RNA, a library with molecular barcoded alpha/delta and beta/gamma adaptors was made. MiXCR, applied by TCRdb to the reads, yields one record per CDR3 protein. This table has 100,000 to 150,000 distinct CDR3 sequences, 10% to 15% appearing once.

The chain joins TRBV20-1 to TRBJ2-7, with 10 nucleotides matching TRBD2. The sample consisted of a population of CD138-negative cells sorted from bone marrow. This clonotype originated in a donor at least 40 years old with multiple myeloma. As DNA, the CDR3 is TGCAGTGCCCTCCCATCTTCTAGCGGGAGCTACGAGCAGTACTTC. Its translation is CSALPSSSGSYEQYF.